This TCR beta chain originates from a study of tumor-infiltrating lymphocytes in primary liver carcinoma. The CDR3 sequence is 14 residues long. CDR1 is SGHAT and CDR2 is FQNNGV in the germline V gene. Worth noting for this clonotype: Its antigen is undetermined. At one end, the junction sequence differs from germline, possibly due to a read error.

Extraction of RNA together with DNA used about 17-31 mg of unsorted bulk tissue. Study-level points and caveats: With p = 0.039, the top-250-clone fraction in tumors significantly exceeded that in blood. Researchers found tumor-adjacent and tumor-blood pairs overlapped less than tumor region pairs.

The input was about 490 ng total RNA; TCR beta cDNA was made from it with a constant-region primer. Investigators got TCR beta libraries out of three nested multiplex PCR rounds, done with slightly modified ARM-PCR. It was with TRBV1-TRBV30 forward primers and a C-beta reverse primer that the first two PCR rounds were run, at approximately 10 cycles each. Each CDR3 protein gets one entry after TCRdb re-called the multiplex PCR reads with MiXCR. The sample has approximately 73,000 distinct CDR3 sequences, 70% to 75% seen once. Specimen: liver tumor tissue from sampling region 4. Subset of the sample: tumor region T4, right-lateral pole. This sequence was found in a woman aged 60-75 years with primary liver carcinoma and hepatitis B virus infection. The J gene is TRBJ2-7, the V gene TRBV11-2; D is unresolved. CDR3 sequence (DNA): TGTACCAGCAGCTTATGGGGTCCGTCCTACGGGCAGTACTTC. Translated: CTSSLWGPSYGQYF.